The rows below give T cell receptor beta chains drawn from one sample of a study of blood T cell repertoires in COVID-19. Method: immunoSEQ multiplex PCR; TCRdb's copy keeps in-frame clones and lacks some. The table records more than 150,000 clones, under 85% of them present only once. Source material: peripheral blood. The receptors shown here come from a man in his 60s with active or convalescent COVID-19. Each CDR3 is given with its conserved first and last residue. D genes are given only for firm matches. For some rows the clone size is stated as once, few or many, or as a class when expanded; others skip it.

D gene: -
V gene: TRBV19
J gene: TRBJ2-3
clone size: once
CDR3 DNA: TGTGCCAGTAGCTCGAGGGCGGCGGATACGCAGTATTTT
CDR3 protein: CASSSRAADTQYF

D gene: TRBD1
V gene: TRBV5-1
J gene: TRBJ2-3
clone size: -
CDR3 DNA: TGCGCCAGCAGAAGTGGGGTGGGACAGGAGCAGTATTTT
CDR3 protein: CASRSGVGQEQYF

D gene: TRBD2
V gene: TRBV18
J gene: TRBJ2-5
clone size: -
CDR3 DNA: TGTGCCAGCTCACCACGCCTGATGCCTAGCGGGAGTGAGACCCAGTACTTC
CDR3 protein: CASSPRLMPSGSETQYF

D gene: -
V gene: TRBV20-1
J gene: TRBJ2-1
clone size: once
CDR3 DNA: TGCAGTGCTGGCCACAATGAGCAGTTCTTC
CDR3 protein: CSAGHNEQFF

D gene: TRBD2
V gene: TRBV10-3
J gene: TRBJ2-3
clone size: once
CDR3 DNA: TGTGCCATCAGGACTAGCGGGCCCCGCCTGCCCCGGGATACGCAGTATTTT
CDR3 protein: CAIRTSGPRLPRDTQYF

D gene: TRBD1
V gene: TRBV5-1
J gene: TRBJ1-1
clone size: -
CDR3 DNA: TGCGCCAGCAGCGCCCAAACAGGGGGCCAGCTGTTTAGCACTGAAGCTTTCTTT
CDR3 protein: CASSAQTGGQLFSTEAFF

D gene: -
V gene: TRBV25-1
J gene: TRBJ1-5
clone size: -
CDR3 DNA: TGTGCCAGCAGTGGGCCAGGCAATCAGCCCCAGCATTTT
CDR3 protein: CASSGPGNQPQHF

D gene: -
V gene: TRBV29-1
J gene: TRBJ1-1
clone size: -
CDR3 DNA: TGCAGCACTATGATAGGAGTTGGCGCTGAAGCTTTCTTT
CDR3 protein: CSTMIGVGAEAFF

D gene: -
V gene: TRBV12-5
J gene: TRBJ2-2
clone size: -
CDR3 DNA: TGTGCTAGTGCCAAGGGACTGGACACCGGGGAGCTGTTTTTT
CDR3 protein: CASAKGLDTGELFF

D gene: -
V gene: TRBV5-1
J gene: TRBJ2-7
clone size: -
CDR3 DNA: TGCGCCTCCCAGGGTACCTCCTACGAGCAGTACTTC
CDR3 protein: CASQGTSYEQYF

D gene: TRBD1
V gene: TRBV7-9
J gene: TRBJ1-5
clone size: -
CDR3 DNA: TGTGCCAGCAGCTTAGCGTCAGGGGGCGACCAGCCCCAGCATTTT
CDR3 protein: CASSLASGGDQPQHF

D gene: -
V gene: TRBV21-1
J gene: TRBJ1-5
clone size: -
CDR3 DNA: TGTGCCAGCAACAGGGGTTTGGAGCCCCAGCATTTT
CDR3 protein: CASNRGLEPQHF

D gene: -
V gene: TRBV3-1/TRBV3-2
J gene: TRBJ2-3
clone size: few
CDR3 DNA: TGTGCCAGCAGCCAAGATCCCCAGTCTTCCACGCAGTATTTT
CDR3 protein: CASSQDPQSSTQYF

D gene: TRBD1
V gene: TRBV18
J gene: TRBJ2-7
clone size: -
CDR3 DNA: TGTGCCAGCTCACCCCCCGGGACAGGGGTTCGGGAGCAGTACTTC
CDR3 protein: CASSPPGTGVREQYF

D gene: -
V gene: TRBV14
J gene: TRBJ2-5
clone size: -
CDR3 DNA: TGTGCCAGCATTTTTGCGAGAACAGGTGGGAGGGAGACCCAGTACTTC
CDR3 protein: CASIFARTGGRETQYF

D gene: TRBD1
V gene: TRBV12-3/TRBV12-4
J gene: TRBJ1-2
clone size: few
CDR3 DNA: TGTGCCAGCAGCAACAGGGGGTCGGGAGGCTACACCTTC
CDR3 protein: CASSNRGSGGYTF

D gene: -
V gene: TRBV7-2
J gene: TRBJ1-6
clone size: -
CDR3 DNA: TGTGCCAGCAGCTTAGACAGGGATCGGTCACCCCTCCACTTT
CDR3 protein: CASSLDRDRSPLHF

D gene: -
V gene: TRBV6-5
J gene: TRBJ1-5
clone size: -
CDR3 DNA: TGTGCCAGCAGTCCGACAGGAAACAATCAGCCCCAGCATTTT
CDR3 protein: CASSPTGNNQPQHF

D gene: -
V gene: TRBV11-3
J gene: TRBJ1-1
clone size: few
CDR3 DNA: TGTGCCAGCAGCCCCCGGGGTATGCAGGCAGAAGCTTTCTTT
CDR3 protein: CASSPRGMQAEAFF

D gene: -
V gene: TRBV12-3/TRBV12-4
J gene: TRBJ1-1
clone size: once
CDR3 DNA: TGTGCCAGCAGTTTACTTTTCAACACTGAAGCTTTCTTT
CDR3 protein: CASSLLFNTEAFF

D gene: -
V gene: TRBV24-1
J gene: TRBJ1-5
clone size: -
CDR3 DNA: TGTGCCACCAGCGGGGGTGGCAATCAGCCCCAGCATTTT
CDR3 protein: CATSGGGNQPQHF

D gene: -
V gene: TRBV6-5
J gene: TRBJ1-2
clone size: once
CDR3 DNA: TGTGCCAGCAGCCGCCTTCTCTCCGAGGGCTACACCTTC
CDR3 protein: CASSRLLSEGYTF

D gene: TRBD1
V gene: TRBV27
J gene: TRBJ2-5
clone size: -
CDR3 DNA: TGTGCCAGCAGTCGGGGACAGAATCTTTTAGGGACCCAGTACTTC
CDR3 protein: CASSRGQNLLGTQYF

D gene: TRBD1
V gene: TRBV18
J gene: TRBJ1-5
clone size: -
CDR3 DNA: TGTGCCAGCTCACCTACAGGGGATAGCAATCAGCCCCAGCATTTT
CDR3 protein: CASSPTGDSNQPQHF

D gene: TRBD2
V gene: TRBV7-3
J gene: TRBJ2-7
clone size: few
CDR3 DNA: TGTGCCAGCAGCCCAACCGGGACTAGCGCTTCCTACGAGCAGTACTTC
CDR3 protein: CASSPTGTSASYEQYF

D gene: -
V gene: TRBV3-1/TRBV3-2
J gene: TRBJ1-5
clone size: -
CDR3 DNA: TGTGCCAGCAGCCAAGGAGGAGCTCTCCTCAATCAGCCCCAGCATTTT
CDR3 protein: CASSQGGALLNQPQHF

D gene: -
V gene: TRBV7-2
J gene: TRBJ2-3
clone size: -
CDR3 DNA: TGTGCCAGCAGCTTGGAAGGGGCCCTGAGCACGCAGTATTTT
CDR3 protein: CASSLEGALSTQYF

D gene: -
V gene: TRBV6-4
J gene: TRBJ2-1
clone size: -
CDR3 DNA: TGTGCCAGCAGTGACTCAAGGGAGGCGTCTTTGGGGGAGCAGTTCTTC
CDR3 protein: CASSDSREASLGEQFF

D gene: TRBD2
V gene: TRBV2
J gene: TRBJ2-3
clone size: -
CDR3 DNA: TGTGCCAACCTGCGGGAGAGGGGCACAGATACGCAGTATTTT
CDR3 protein: CANLRERGTDTQYF

D gene: -
V gene: TRBV7-2
J gene: TRBJ2-5
clone size: -
CDR3 DNA: TGTGCCAGCAGCCCTATCAGGGGCGCGGGCCGAGGGACCCAGTACTTC
CDR3 protein: CASSPIRGAGRGTQYF

D gene: -
V gene: TRBV4-2
J gene: TRBJ1-4
clone size: -
CDR3 DNA: TGTGCCAGCAGCAAGAGGGACACAGAGAATGAAAAACTGTTTTTT
CDR3 protein: CASSKRDTENEKLFF

D gene: -
V gene: TRBV11-3
J gene: TRBJ2-4
clone size: -
CDR3 DNA: TGTGCCAGCAGCTTAGAGAGTCTACCCGGACTAGCCAAAAACATTCAGTACTTC
CDR3 protein: CASSLESLPGLAKNIQYF

D gene: -
V gene: TRBV18
J gene: TRBJ2-5
clone size: -
CDR3 DNA: TGTGCCAGCTCACCGGACTTAAAAGAGACCCAGTACTTC
CDR3 protein: CASSPDLKETQYF

D gene: -
V gene: TRBV11-3
J gene: TRBJ2-2
clone size: -
CDR3 DNA: TGTGCCAGCAGCGCCGAAAGGCGGGAGAACACCGGGGAGCTGTTTTTT
CDR3 protein: CASSAERRENTGELFF

D gene: -
V gene: TRBV6-5
J gene: TRBJ2-7
clone size: few
CDR3 DNA: TGTGCCAGCATCCCGACAGACGAGCAGTACTTC
CDR3 protein: CASIPTDEQYF

D gene: -
V gene: TRBV2
J gene: TRBJ1-1
clone size: many
CDR3 DNA: TGTGCCAGCAGGCCAGGGCCGATGAACACTGAAGCTTTCTTT
CDR3 protein: CASRPGPMNTEAFF

D gene: TRBD1
V gene: TRBV7-2
J gene: TRBJ2-7
clone size: -
CDR3 DNA: TGTGCCAGCAGCTTGAGACCGGGACAGGGTAGCTTCGAGCAGTACTTC
CDR3 protein: CASSLRPGQGSFEQYF

D gene: TRBD1
V gene: TRBV12-3/TRBV12-4
J gene: TRBJ1-1
clone size: -
CDR3 DNA: TGTGCCAGCAGCCTGGACAGGGTAACTGAAGCTTTCTTT
CDR3 protein: CASSLDRVTEAFF

D gene: -
V gene: TRBV11-2
J gene: TRBJ2-6
clone size: few
CDR3 DNA: TGTGCCAGCAGCTCCCCGGGGGCCAACGTCCTGACTTTC
CDR3 protein: CASSSPGANVLTF

D gene: -
V gene: TRBV4-3
J gene: TRBJ2-2
clone size: -
CDR3 DNA: TGCGCCAGCAGCCAAGAGTCTAGCAACGGGGAGCTGTTTTTT
CDR3 protein: CASSQESSNGELFF

D gene: -
V gene: TRBV7-3
J gene: TRBJ1-1
clone size: -
CDR3 DNA: TGTGCCAGCAGCTTAATAGTCCCGGGAGGATTGAACACTGAAGCTTTCTTT
CDR3 protein: CASSLIVPGGLNTEAFF

D gene: -
V gene: TRBV5-6
J gene: TRBJ2-5
clone size: -
CDR3 DNA: TGTGCCAGCAGCTTGGACGGGTTCGGCGGGACCCAGTACTTC
CDR3 protein: CASSLDGFGGTQYF

D gene: -
V gene: TRBV27
J gene: TRBJ2-7
clone size: -
CDR3 DNA: TGTGCCAGCAGTGACTTGGACTACCCTTTAAGCGAGCAGTACTTC
CDR3 protein: CASSDLDYPLSEQYF

D gene: -
V gene: TRBV10-3
J gene: TRBJ2-5
clone size: -
CDR3 DNA: TGTGCCATCAGCTCAAAGAACGGGGAGACCCAGTACTTC
CDR3 protein: CAISSKNGETQYF

D gene: -
V gene: TRBV5-4
J gene: TRBJ1-6
clone size: -
CDR3 DNA: TGTGCCAGCAGCTTGGAGTCCGGTTCACCCCTCCACTTT
CDR3 protein: CASSLESGSPLHF

D gene: TRBD1
V gene: TRBV5-1
J gene: TRBJ2-7
clone size: few
CDR3 DNA: TGCGCCAGCAGCTTGACGGCAGGGGGCGTCCAGGAGCAGTACTTC
CDR3 protein: CASSLTAGGVQEQYF

D gene: TRBD2
V gene: TRBV10-3
J gene: TRBJ2-3
clone size: few
CDR3 DNA: TGTGCCAGCGAGCCCAGACTAACTAGCGGAAGCACAGATACGCAGTATTTT
CDR3 protein: CASEPRLTSGSTDTQYF

D gene: -
V gene: TRBV28
J gene: TRBJ2-3
clone size: few
CDR3 DNA: TGTGCCAGCAGTTCGGACTCCAGGGGCAGAGGTTTTTCGGATACGCAGTATTTT
CDR3 protein: CASSSDSRGRGFSDTQYF

D gene: -
V gene: TRBV19
J gene: TRBJ1-5
clone size: few
CDR3 DNA: TGTGCCAGTAGCTGGGGGCGGTTAAGCAATCAGCCCCAGCATTTT
CDR3 protein: CASSWGRLSNQPQHF

D gene: TRBD1
V gene: TRBV7-3
J gene: TRBJ2-7
clone size: -
CDR3 DNA: TGTGCCAGCAGCGTGACAGGGCCTGGCGAGCAGTACTTC
CDR3 protein: CASSVTGPGEQYF

D gene: -
V gene: TRBV7-3
J gene: TRBJ1-2
clone size: -
CDR3 DNA: TGTGCCAGCAGCTTAACGAGCGGGGATTGGGGCTACACCTTC
CDR3 protein: CASSLTSGDWGYTF

D gene: -
V gene: TRBV7-9
J gene: TRBJ2-3
clone size: -
CDR3 DNA: TGTGCCAGCAGCTTAGGACAGGCAGATACGCAGTATTTT
CDR3 protein: CASSLGQADTQYF

D gene: -
V gene: TRBV28
J gene: TRBJ2-6
clone size: -
CDR3 DNA: TGTGCCAGCAGAAGGGCAGGACTGAATCTTGGGGCCAACGTCCTGACTTTC
CDR3 protein: CASRRAGLNLGANVLTF

D gene: -
V gene: TRBV5-4
J gene: TRBJ2-3
clone size: -
CDR3 DNA: TGTGCCAGCAGCTTGTCGGTCTTCGACACGGTTTTT
CDR3 protein: CASSLSVFDTVF